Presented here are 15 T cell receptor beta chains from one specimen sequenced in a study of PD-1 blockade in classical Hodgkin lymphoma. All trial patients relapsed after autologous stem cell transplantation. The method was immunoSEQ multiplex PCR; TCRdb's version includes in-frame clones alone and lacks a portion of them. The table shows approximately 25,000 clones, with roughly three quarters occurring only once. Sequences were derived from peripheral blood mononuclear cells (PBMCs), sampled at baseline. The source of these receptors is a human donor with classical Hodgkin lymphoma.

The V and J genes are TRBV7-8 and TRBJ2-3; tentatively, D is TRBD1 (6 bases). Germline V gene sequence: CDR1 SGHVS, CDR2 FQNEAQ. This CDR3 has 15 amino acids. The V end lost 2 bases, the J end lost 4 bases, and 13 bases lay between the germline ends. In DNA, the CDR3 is TGTGCCAGCAGCTTAAGCCGACAGGAACCAGATACGCAGTATTTT. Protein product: CASSLSRQEPDTQYF.

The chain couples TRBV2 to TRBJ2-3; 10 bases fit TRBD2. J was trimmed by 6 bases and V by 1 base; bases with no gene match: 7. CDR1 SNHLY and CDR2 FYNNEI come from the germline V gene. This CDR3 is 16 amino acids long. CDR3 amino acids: CASSEVTSGSGDTQYF. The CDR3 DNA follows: TGTGCCAGCAGTGAAGTGACTAGCGGGTCAGGCGATACGCAGTATTTT.

This CDR3 reads CASRQGIEAFF. In nucleotides, the CDR3 is TGTGCCAGCCGACAGGGGATTGAAGCTTTCTTT. This chain connects TRBV19 to TRBJ1-1, with 8 nucleotides matching TRBD1. Germline trimming cut 9 bases from V and 7 bases from J; bases unmatched to any gene: 4. The CDR3 loop spans 11 amino acids. Germline V gene sequence: CDR1 LNHDA, CDR2 SQIVND (reference sequence).

CDR3 sequence reads: CASSADEREKLFF. The CDR3 bases are TGTGCCAGCAGCGCCGACGAAAGAGAAAAACTGTTTTTT. The V call is TRBV7-9, the J call TRBJ1-4, with D unclear. Germline assignment: CDR1 SEHNR and CDR2 FQNEAQ (reference sequence). V was shortened by 5 bases and J by 8 bases, with 12 bases between the two germline ends. The CDR3 is 13 residues long.

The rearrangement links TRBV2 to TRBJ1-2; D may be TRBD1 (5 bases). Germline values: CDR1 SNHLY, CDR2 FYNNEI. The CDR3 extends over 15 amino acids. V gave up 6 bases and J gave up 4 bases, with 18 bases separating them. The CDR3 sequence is CASSGGTANTYGYTF. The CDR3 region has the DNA TGTGCCAGCAGCGGCGGGACCGCAAATACCTATGGCTACACCTTC.

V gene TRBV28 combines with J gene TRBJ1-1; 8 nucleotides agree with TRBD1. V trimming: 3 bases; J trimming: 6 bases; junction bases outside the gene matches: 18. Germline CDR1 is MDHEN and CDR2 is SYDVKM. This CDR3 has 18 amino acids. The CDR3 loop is CASSFPGQGSSYWAEAFF. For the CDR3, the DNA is TGTGCCAGCAGTTTCCCCGGACAGGGAAGCAGTTATTGGGCTGAAGCTTTCTTT.

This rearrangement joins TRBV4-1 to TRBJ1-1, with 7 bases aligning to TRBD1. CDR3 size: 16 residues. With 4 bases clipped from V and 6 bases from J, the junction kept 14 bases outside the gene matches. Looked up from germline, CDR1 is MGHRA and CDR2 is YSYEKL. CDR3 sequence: CASSLQGLGAYAEAFF. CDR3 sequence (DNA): TGCGCCAGCAGCCTACAGGGGCTGGGGGCCTACGCTGAAGCTTTCTTT.

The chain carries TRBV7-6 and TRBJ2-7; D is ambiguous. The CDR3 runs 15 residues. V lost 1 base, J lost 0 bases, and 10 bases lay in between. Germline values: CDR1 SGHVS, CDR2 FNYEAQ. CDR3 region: CASSLEVDSSYEQYF. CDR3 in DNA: TGTGCCAGCAGCTTAGAGGTAGACTCCTCCTACGAGCAGTACTTC.

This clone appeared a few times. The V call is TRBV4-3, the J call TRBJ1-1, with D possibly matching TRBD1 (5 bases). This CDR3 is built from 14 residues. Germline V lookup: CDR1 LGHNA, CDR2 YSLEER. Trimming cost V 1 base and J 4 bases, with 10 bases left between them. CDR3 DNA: TGCGCCAGCAGCCAAGCACGGGGGACCACTGAAGCTTTCTTT. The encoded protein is CASSQARGTTEAFF.

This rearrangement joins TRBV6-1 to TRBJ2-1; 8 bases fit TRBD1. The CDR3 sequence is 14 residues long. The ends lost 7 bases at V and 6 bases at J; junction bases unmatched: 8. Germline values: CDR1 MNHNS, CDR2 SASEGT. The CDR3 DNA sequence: TGTGCCAGCAACCCCGCTGGGACAGGCAATGAGCAGTTCTTC. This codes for CASNPAGTGNEQFF.

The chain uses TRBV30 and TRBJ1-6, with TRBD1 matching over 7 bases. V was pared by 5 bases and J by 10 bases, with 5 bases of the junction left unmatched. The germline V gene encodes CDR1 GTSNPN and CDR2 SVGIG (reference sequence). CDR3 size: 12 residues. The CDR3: CAWAGTDSPLHF. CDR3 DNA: TGTGCCTGGGCCGGGACAGACTCACCCCTCCACTTT.

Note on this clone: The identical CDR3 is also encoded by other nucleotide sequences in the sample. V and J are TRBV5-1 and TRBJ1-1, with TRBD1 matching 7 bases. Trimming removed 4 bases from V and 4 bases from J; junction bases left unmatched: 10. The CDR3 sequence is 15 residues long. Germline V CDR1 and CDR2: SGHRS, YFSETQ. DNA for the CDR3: TGCGCCAGCAGCCTGGAGACAGGGTCGGCCACTGAAGCTTTCTTT. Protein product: CASSLETGSATEAFF.

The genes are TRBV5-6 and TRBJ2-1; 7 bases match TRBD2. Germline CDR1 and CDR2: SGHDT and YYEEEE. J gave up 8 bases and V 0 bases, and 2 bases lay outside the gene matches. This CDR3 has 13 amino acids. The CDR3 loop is CASSLVAGDEQFF. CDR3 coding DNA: TGTGCCAGCAGCTTGGTGGCGGGGGATGAGCAGTTCTTC.

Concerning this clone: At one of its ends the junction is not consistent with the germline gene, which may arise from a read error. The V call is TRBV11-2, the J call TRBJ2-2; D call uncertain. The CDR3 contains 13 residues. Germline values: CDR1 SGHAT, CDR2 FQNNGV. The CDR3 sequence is CASSFLFPPEPFF. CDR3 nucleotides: TGTGCCAGCAGCTTCCTTTTCCCCCCTGAGCCGTTTTTT. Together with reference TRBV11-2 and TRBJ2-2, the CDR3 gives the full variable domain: EAGVAQSPRYKIIEKRQSVAFWCNPISGHATLYWYQQILGQGPKLLIQFQNNGVVDDSQLPKDRFSAERLKGVDSTLKIQPAKLEDSAVYLCASSFLFPPEPFFGEGSRLTVL.

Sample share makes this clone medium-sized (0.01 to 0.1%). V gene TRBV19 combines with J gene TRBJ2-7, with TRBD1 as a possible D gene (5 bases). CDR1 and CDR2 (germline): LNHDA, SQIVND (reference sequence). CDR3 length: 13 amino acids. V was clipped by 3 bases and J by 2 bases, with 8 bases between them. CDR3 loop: CASSIDRTYEQYF. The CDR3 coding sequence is TGTGCCAGTAGTATTGACAGAACCTACGAGCAGTACTTC.